This T cell receptor beta chain was sequenced in a study of chemoradiotherapy in HPV16-positive cancers (dated by TCRdb to 2022 to 2024). Describing the broader study: Candidate HPV-specific T-cell clones and common TCR motifs were defined through functional T-cell assays on cells from two HPV16-positive patients. Whether T-cell immunity against the HPV oncoproteins E6 and E7 changes during chemoradiotherapy and whether survival is affected by this immunity were examined in the study. Next, the candidate HPV-specific TCRs and motifs were followed in TCR repertoires from roughly 90 patients with HPV-related cancers.

What the work shows at the level of the full study, not this receptor alone: Expansion of candidate HPV-specific clones and E7-related TCR motifs was observed in the tumor microenvironment during treatment, whereas no such expansion was observed for non-HPV-specific T cells. The survival association was reported for HPV16-positive patients, and the functional definition of HPV-specific T cells was derived from only two HPV16-positive patients. Among HPV16-positive patients, expansion of HPV-responsive T cells during chemoradiotherapy was associated with better recurrence-free survival.

Repertoires were sampled repeatedly over the course of chemoradiotherapy so that clonal expansion in the tumor microenvironment could be followed. Turning to this clone: No antigen is known for it. No base qualities exist here, and no much larger clone lies one base off it.

CDR1 and CDR2 (LNHDA, SQIVND) derive from the germline V gene (reference sequence). The CDR3 has 14 amino acids, counting the end cysteine and phenylalanine. The kept DNA is CDR3 alone, 42 bases in frame from the first base. The junction carries 5 bases between V and J, which are trimmed by 2 bases and 0 bases respectively. Library preparation was by the immunoSEQ multiplex PCR assay. TCRdb took over this immuneACCESS table, retaining in-frame rearrangements with V and J assigned. Such tables are incomplete; in checked studies, under half of the missing clones stem from an unresolved V gene, and the remainder is unexplained. Present in this sample are approximately 17,000 clones, around 92% of which were seen just once. The ten largest make up roughly 2.3% of the sample.

Sample: blood, taken from a patient who underwent chemoradiotherapy. This chain is built from TRBV19 and TRBJ2-4, with the D gene too uncertain to name. The receptor comes from a human donor with HPV-associated anogenital cancer. The CDR3 reads CASSIRVAKNIQYF. DNA sequence: TGTGCCAGTAGTATACGAGTAGCCAAAAACATTCAGTACTTC.